A selection of T cell receptor beta chains follows, all from one sample in a study of blood T cell repertoires in COVID-19. Some clones are missing from TCRdb's copy, which holds only in-frame ones; the method was immunoSEQ multiplex PCR. The sample holds 200,000 to 250,000 clones, about four fifths seen once. Source material: peripheral blood. The source of these receptors is an elderly woman with COVID-19, enrolled during active disease. The CDR3 runs from the conserved cysteine through the conserved F or W. The D gene is left open where the match is weak. Size values are once, few and many counts, or a class for expanded clones, and some rows have none.

D gene	V gene	J gene	clone size	CDR3 protein
.	TRBV3-1/TRBV3-2	TRBJ1-5	.	CASSQGGAGQPQHF
TRBD1	TRBV6-5	TRBJ1-1	.	CAGRQGLDTEAFF
TRBD1	TRBV3-1/TRBV3-2	TRBJ1-6	.	CASSHSQGRRSYNSPLHF
.	TRBV12-3/TRBV12-4	TRBJ1-2	.	CASSLSPGLGYTF
.	TRBV7-2	TRBJ1-5	.	CASTEGRAQPQHF
TRBD1	TRBV5-1	TRBJ1-4	.	CASSVQGATNEKLFF
TRBD1	TRBV6-6	TRBJ1-3	.	CASSRSDRGGSTIYF
.	TRBV5-4	TRBJ1-2	.	CASSLEREATGYTF
TRBD1	TRBV2	TRBJ1-2	.	CASSPDRVGYTF
.	TRBV29-1	TRBJ1-3	many	CSIIQGFTGNTIYF
.	TRBV7-9	TRBJ1-2	.	CASSPQDFYGYTF
.	TRBV19	TRBJ2-5	.	CASSTGIQETQYF
.	TRBV6-1	TRBJ2-3	.	CASSDSRFGTDTQYF
.	TRBV6-5	TRBJ1-1	.	CASSYSRTEAFF
.	TRBV3-1/TRBV3-2	TRBJ1-1	.	CASSQIQGTEAFF
TRBD1	TRBV25-1	TRBJ1-4	.	CASSVDRGRAEKLFF
.	TRBV7-9	TRBJ2-1	.	CASSLLLAGIGNEQFF
.	TRBV5-6	TRBJ2-5	.	CASSLSVEETQYF
.	TRBV6-5	TRBJ2-5	.	CASRVQLNQETQYF
.	TRBV11-1	TRBJ1-2	.	CASSRGDGYTF
.	TRBV5-1	TRBJ2-1	.	CASSPGIPANEQFF
TRBD2	TRBV7-9	TRBJ2-7	.	CASSSGGASYEQYF
.	TRBV6-1	TRBJ1-1	.	CASSEAIGRRNTEAFF
.	TRBV27	TRBJ2-1	once	CASSLMLATSYNEQFF
.	TRBV7-3	TRBJ2-7	.	CASSLEGGGTYEQYF
.	TRBV7-2	TRBJ1-5	.	CASSPTGSQPQHF
.	TRBV3-1/TRBV3-2	TRBJ1-1	.	CASSHSSTEAFF
.	TRBV10-1	TRBJ2-7	.	CASSAGWNYEQYF
TRBD1	TRBV29-1	TRBJ2-4	.	CSVTRGTGNVAKNIQYF
TRBD1	TRBV6-1	TRBJ2-1	.	CASSEATGMDEQFF
TRBD1	TRBV18	TRBJ1-3	.	CASSPQGALGNTIYF
.	TRBV18	TRBJ1-6	.	CASSPPRPEGWNSPLHF
.	TRBV23-1	TRBJ1-3	.	CASSQGEQCSGNTIYF
TRBD2	TRBV6-1	TRBJ2-1	.	CASSDTSGRPNEQFF
.	TRBV6-5	TRBJ1-5	.	CASTPSRRGRPQHF
TRBD2	TRBV7-7	TRBJ2-1	.	CASSLSSGTINEQFF
TRBD1	TRBV7-9	TRBJ1-5	.	CASSPGQGGQPQHF
.	TRBV3-1/TRBV3-2	TRBJ2-1	.	CASSQEEVGAGEQFF
TRBD1	TRBV5-1	TRBJ1-4	.	CASTLLGQGLEKLFF
.	TRBV29-1	TRBJ2-5	.	CSGRRDTQETQYF
TRBD1	TRBV2	TRBJ1-3	.	CASSITGAGNTIYF
.	TRBV7-2	TRBJ2-7	.	CASSFSSYEQYF
TRBD1	TRBV28	TRBJ1-3	.	CASSLDRVDTIYF
.	TRBV7-9	TRBJ2-3	once	CASSPILSTDTQYF
.	TRBV12-3/TRBV12-4	TRBJ1-5	.	CASKEGYQPQHF
.	TRBV28	TRBJ1-4	.	CASYEQGPSWATNEKLFF
.	TRBV20-1	TRBJ2-7	once	CSASGDYEQYF
.	TRBV27	TRBJ2-2	.	CASRTANTGELFF
.	TRBV15	TRBJ1-3	.	CATSRDAWGGDSGNTIYF
.	TRBV18	TRBJ2-3	.	CASSPVGGTDTQYF
.	TRBV6-1	TRBJ2-1	few	CASSELYRSFF
.	TRBV6-5	TRBJ2-2	.	CASRQLAGELFF
TRBD1	TRBV5-1	TRBJ1-2	.	CASSLSTGQGYRGYTF